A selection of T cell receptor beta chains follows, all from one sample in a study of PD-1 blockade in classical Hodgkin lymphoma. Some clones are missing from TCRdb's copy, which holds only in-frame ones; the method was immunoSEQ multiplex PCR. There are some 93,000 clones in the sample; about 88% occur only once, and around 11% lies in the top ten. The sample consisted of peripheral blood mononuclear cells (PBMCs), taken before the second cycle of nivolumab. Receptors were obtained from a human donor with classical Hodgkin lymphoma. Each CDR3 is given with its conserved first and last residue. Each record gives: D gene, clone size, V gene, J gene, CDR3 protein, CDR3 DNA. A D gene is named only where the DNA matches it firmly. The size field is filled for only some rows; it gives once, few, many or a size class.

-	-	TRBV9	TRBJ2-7	CASSVGSGTHYEQYF	TGTGCCAGCAGCGTAGGCTCCGGGACTCACTACGAGCAGTACTTC
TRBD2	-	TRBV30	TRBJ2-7	CAWRLAGAYEQYF	TGTGCCTGGCGACTAGCGGGGGCCTACGAGCAGTACTTC
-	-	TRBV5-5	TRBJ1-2	CASSYGGVLSGYTF	TGTGCCAGCAGCTATGGAGGGGTGCTCTCTGGCTACACCTTC
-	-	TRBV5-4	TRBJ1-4	CASSLATWGVNEKLFF	TGTGCCAGCAGCTTGGCCACCTGGGGGGTTAATGAAAAACTGTTTTTT
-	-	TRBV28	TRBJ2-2	CASSPGLFTGELFF	TGTGCCAGCAGTCCCGGGCTGTTTACCGGGGAGCTGTTTTTT
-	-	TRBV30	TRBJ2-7	CAWSDRAGPRNPYEQYF	TGTGCCTGGAGTGATAGGGCCGGACCGCGCAACCCCTACGAGCAGTACTTC
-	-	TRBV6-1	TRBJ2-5	CASKKRDTPLETQYF	TGTGCCAGCAAAAAGCGGGACACGCCACTAGAGACCCAGTACTTC
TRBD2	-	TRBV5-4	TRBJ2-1	CASSSGGRDAYNEQFF	TGTGCCAGCAGCTCAGGTGGGAGGGACGCCTACAATGAGCAGTTCTTC
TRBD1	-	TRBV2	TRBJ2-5	CASSEWSGGGETQYF	TGTGCCAGCAGTGAATGGTCAGGGGGTGGGGAGACCCAGTACTTC
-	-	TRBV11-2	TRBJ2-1	CASSLDLNNEQFF	TGTGCCAGCAGCTTAGACTTAAACAATGAGCAGTTCTTC
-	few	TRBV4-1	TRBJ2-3	CASSQDEYREETDTQYF	TGCGCCAGCAGCCAAGATGAGTATAGGGAAGAAACTGATACGCAGTATTTT
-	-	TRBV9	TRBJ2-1	CASSVEIAGINEQFF	TGTGCCAGCAGCGTAGAAATTGCCGGGATCAATGAGCAGTTCTTC
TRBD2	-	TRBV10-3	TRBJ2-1	CAISPNGGAKNEQFF	TGTGCCATCAGTCCCAACGGGGGGGCCAAGAATGAGCAGTTCTTC
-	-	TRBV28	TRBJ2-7	CASSLYYEQYF	TGTGCCAGCAGTTTGTACTACGAGCAGTACTTC
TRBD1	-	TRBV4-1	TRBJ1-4	CASSQVDGQGNGKLFF	TGCGCCAGCAGCCAGGTAGATGGACAGGGGAACGGAAAACTGTTTTTT
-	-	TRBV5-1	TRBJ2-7	CASSLGPLREQYF	TGCGCCAGCAGCTTAGGGCCCCTCAGGGAGCAGTACTTC
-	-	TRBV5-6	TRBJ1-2	CASSLETGFQGYTF	TGTGCCAGCAGCTTGGAAACTGGGTTTCAAGGCTACACCTTC
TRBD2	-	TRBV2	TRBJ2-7	CASIVLAGGLYEQYF	TGTGCCAGCATCGTACTAGCGGGAGGTCTCTACGAGCAGTACTTC
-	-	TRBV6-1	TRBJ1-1	CASFSDRMNTEAFF	TGTGCCAGCTTCTCCGACAGGATGAACACTGAAGCTTTCTTT
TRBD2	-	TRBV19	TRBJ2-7	CASSAGTSGSYEQYF	TGTGCCAGTAGTGCCGGGACTAGCGGGAGTTACGAGCAGTACTTC
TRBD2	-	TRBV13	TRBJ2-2	CASSSGTSGSTGELFF	TGTGCCAGCAGCTCGGGGACTAGCGGGAGTACCGGGGAGCTGTTTTTT
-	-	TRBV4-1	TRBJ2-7	CASSQAPSLYEQYF	TGCGCCAGCAGCCAAGCACCTAGCTTGTACGAGCAGTACTTC
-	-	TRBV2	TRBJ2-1	CASRRGYNEQFF	TGTGCCAGCAGGCGGGGCTACAATGAGCAGTTCTTC
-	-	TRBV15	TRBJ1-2	CATSISGTNYGYTF	TGTGCCACCAGCATTTCCGGGACAAACTATGGCTACACCTTC
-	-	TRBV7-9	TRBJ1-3	CASSLMALNVQGSGNTIYF	TGTGCCAGCAGCTTAATGGCCCTTAATGTCCAGGGATCTGGAAACACCATATATTTT
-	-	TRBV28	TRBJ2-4	CASSLFSHRNIQYF	TGTGCCAGCAGTTTATTTTCTCATCGAAACATTCAGTACTTC
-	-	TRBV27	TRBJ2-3	CASTLPEALTDTQYF	TGTGCCAGCACCCTACCTGAGGCCCTCACAGATACGCAGTATTTT
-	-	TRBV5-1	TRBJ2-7	CASSPLGGPFYEQYF	TGCGCCAGCAGCCCCCTTGGGGGACCCTTCTACGAGCAGTACTTC
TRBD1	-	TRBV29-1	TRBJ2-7	CSGQGASSYEQYF	TGCAGCGGACAGGGGGCCAGCTCCTACGAGCAGTACTTC
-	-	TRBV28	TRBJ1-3	CATAVSSGNTIYF	TGTGCCACCGCAGTGAGCTCTGGAAACACCATATATTTT
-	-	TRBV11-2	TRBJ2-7	CASSLEWTELHEQYF	TGTGCCAGCAGCTTAGAGTGGACAGAACTCCACGAGCAGTACTTC
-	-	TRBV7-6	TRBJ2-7	CASSLDEYEQYF	TGTGCCAGCAGCTTAGACGAATACGAGCAGTACTTC
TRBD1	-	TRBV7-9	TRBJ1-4	CASSLTGGEFEKLFF	TGTGCCAGCAGCTTAACAGGGGGGGAATTTGAAAAACTGTTTTTT
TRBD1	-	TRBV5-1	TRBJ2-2	CASSLTGEFTGELFF	TGCGCCAGCAGCTTAACAGGGGAATTCACCGGGGAGCTGTTTTTT
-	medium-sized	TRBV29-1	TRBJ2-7	CSAAGPYEQYF	TGCAGCGCCGCCGGGCCCTACGAGCAGTACTTC
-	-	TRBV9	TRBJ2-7	CASSHSGEQYF	TGTGCCAGCAGCCATTCAGGGGAGCAGTACTTC
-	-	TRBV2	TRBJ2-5	CASSNGMYQETQYF	TGTGCCAGCAGCAACGGGATGTACCAAGAGACCCAGTACTTC
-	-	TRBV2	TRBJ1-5	CASSGATGNQPQHF	TGTGCCAGCAGCGGGGCGACGGGCAATCAGCCCCAGCATTTT